Each of the 3 T cell receptor beta chains below was sequenced from the same sample in a study of CD8 T cells in Susac syndrome. Random hexamers were used to reverse transcribe the RNA input (roughly 0.5 to 1 ug). One entry per CDR3 protein results from TCRdb running MiXCR on the immunoSEQ multiplex PCR reads. The profile covers tens of thousands of distinct CDR3 sequences, with around 90% appearing a single time and about 0.47% taken by the ten largest. Sequencing was carried out using CD8+ T cells from PBMCs. The receptors here all came from a human donor with multiple sclerosis.

The chain combines TRBV24-1 with TRBJ2-2; maybe TRBD1 (6 bases). V lost 10 bases, J lost 0 bases, and 11 bases lay in between. The CDR3 runs 14 residues. Germline assignment: CDR1 KGHDR and CDR2 SFDVKD. The CDR3: CATSGTPNTGELFF. In DNA, the CDR3 is TGTGCCACGTCAGGGACACCGAACACCGGGGAGCTGTTTTTT.

This clonotype turned up a few times. The chain carries TRBV5-1 and TRBJ2-7, with 8 bases fitting TRBD2. Germline V gene lookup returns CDR1 SGHRS and CDR2 YFSETQ. This CDR3 spans 13 amino acids. The V gene end was trimmed by 4 bases and the J gene end by 7 bases; junction bases not matched to a gene: 7. In nucleotides, the CDR3 is TGCGCCAGCAGCCTTACTAGCGGCTGGGAGCAGTACTTC. Translating it yields CASSLTSGWEQYF.

The V gene is TRBV24-1, the J gene TRBJ2-5; D possibly matches TRBD1 or TRBD2 (5 bases each). CDR3 length: 15 amino acids. Trimming cost V 4 bases and J 1 base, with 12 bases left between them. The germline V gene has CDR1 KGHDR and CDR2 SFDVKD. The CDR3 DNA reads as TGTGCCACCAGTGACCTCCGGGACGGCCAAGAGACCCAGTACTTC. Translated: CATSDLRDGQETQYF.